This entry features one TCR beta chain sequence. The naive CD8 fraction comprised CD45RO-negative cells positively selected for CCR7 and excluded terminally differentiated effector memory CD45RA+ cells. The donors were adults (healthy and HIV-negative) with no recent acute infections or vaccinations. Original processing notes: Junction-only sequences without quality scores were provided by ImmunoSEQ, so filtering was different. Profiled with immunoSEQ multiplex PCR; TCRdb holds only in-frame clones, not every one. That table is the source of V, J and clone size, and D and trimming were worked out from the DNA. The repertoire holds about 1.9 million clones, just over 90% seen once, with around 1.7% in the top ten. This sample is part of a study of shared clonotypes between healthy human individuals. The TCR sequence derives from a man aged 18 to 29 in good health. Some clones in this sample may be carry-over from other donors' samples. Sample: naive CD8+ T cells from PBMCs.

Here the CDR3 reads CASSPTLTLGREQYF. The CDR3 DNA follows: TGTGCCAGCAGTCCCACCCTAACTTTAGGGCGCGAGCAGTACTTC. This rearrangement joins TRBV27 to TRBJ2-7; D call uncertain. CDR1 is MNHEY and CDR2 is SMNVEV in the germline V gene (reference sequence). The CDR3 contains 15 residues. The V gene lost 5 bases and the J gene lost 6 bases, with 20 bases spanning the gap.